Sequencing of this TCR beta chain was carried out in a study of T cell responses to AZD1222 COVID-19 vaccine. Overall study results and limits: The donor cohort was predominantly white British with a female majority, and clonal diversity may have been underestimated. There were vaccine-associated CD4 TCRs across spike, dominant at 160-218 and 743-854. Reportedly, nearly half the spike-specific TCRs target unmutated variant regions. Researchers took repertoire samples only after the peak T cell response had come.

The CDR3 spans 14 residues. In germline, CDR1 is MNHEY, CDR2 SVGAGI. V trimming: 5 bases; J trimming: 8 bases; junction bases outside the gene matches: 11. Libraries were prepared by immunoSEQ multiplex PCR; TCRdb keeps only in-frame clonotypes and omits some of them. The data show under 200,000 clones, 85% to 95% seen once. On this clone: Its target is not known.

The chain employs TRBV6-5 and TRBJ1-2, with TRBD1 matching 7 bases. The sequence derives from an adult who received the MenACWY meningococcal vaccine as a control. Sequencing was performed on peripheral blood, taken 28 days after the second dose of the MenACWY control vaccine. The CDR3 DNA is TGTGCCAGCAGTCACAAAATCCAGGGGGACGGCTACACCTTC. Translation gives CASSHKIQGDGYTF.